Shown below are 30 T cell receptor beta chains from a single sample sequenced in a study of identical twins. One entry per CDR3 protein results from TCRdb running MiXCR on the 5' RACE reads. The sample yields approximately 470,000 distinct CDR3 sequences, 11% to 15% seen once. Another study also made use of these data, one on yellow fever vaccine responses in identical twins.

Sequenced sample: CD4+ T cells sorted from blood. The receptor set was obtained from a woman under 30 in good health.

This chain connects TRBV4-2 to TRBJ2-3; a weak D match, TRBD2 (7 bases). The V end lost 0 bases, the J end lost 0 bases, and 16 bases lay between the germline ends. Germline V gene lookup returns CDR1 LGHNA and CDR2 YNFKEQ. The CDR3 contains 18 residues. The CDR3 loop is CASSQERGGGASTDTQYF. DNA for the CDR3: TGTGCCAGCAGCCAAGAAAGGGGGGGAGGGGCTAGCACAGATACGCAGTATTTT.

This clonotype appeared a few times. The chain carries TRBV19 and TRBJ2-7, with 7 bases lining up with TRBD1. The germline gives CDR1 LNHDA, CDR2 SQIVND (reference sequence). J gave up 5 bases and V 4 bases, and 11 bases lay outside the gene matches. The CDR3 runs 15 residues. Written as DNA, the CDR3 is TGTGCCAGTAGTACCCCCCAGACAGGGTCGAACGAGCAGTACTTC. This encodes CASSTPQTGSNEQYF.

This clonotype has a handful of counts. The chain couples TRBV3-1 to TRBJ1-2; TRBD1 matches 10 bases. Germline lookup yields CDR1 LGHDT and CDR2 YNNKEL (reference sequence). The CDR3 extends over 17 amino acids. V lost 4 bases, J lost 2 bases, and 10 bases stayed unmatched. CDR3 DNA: TGTGCCAGCAGCCCTGGACAGGGGGGAAGAGGAAACTATGGCTACACCTTC. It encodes CASSPGQGGRGNYGYTF.

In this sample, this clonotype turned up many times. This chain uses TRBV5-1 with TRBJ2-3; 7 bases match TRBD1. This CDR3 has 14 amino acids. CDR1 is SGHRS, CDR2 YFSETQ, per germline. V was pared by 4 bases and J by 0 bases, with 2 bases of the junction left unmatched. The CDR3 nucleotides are TGCGCCAGCAGCCCGGGACAGAGCACAGATACGCAGTATTTT. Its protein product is CASSPGQSTDTQYF.

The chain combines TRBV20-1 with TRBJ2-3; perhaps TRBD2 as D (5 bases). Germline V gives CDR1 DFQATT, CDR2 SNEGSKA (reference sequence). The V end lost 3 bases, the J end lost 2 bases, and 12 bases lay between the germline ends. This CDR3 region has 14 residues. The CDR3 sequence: CSASPLAYTDTQYF. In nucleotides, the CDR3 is TGCAGTGCTAGTCCTCTAGCCTACACAGATACGCAGTATTTT.

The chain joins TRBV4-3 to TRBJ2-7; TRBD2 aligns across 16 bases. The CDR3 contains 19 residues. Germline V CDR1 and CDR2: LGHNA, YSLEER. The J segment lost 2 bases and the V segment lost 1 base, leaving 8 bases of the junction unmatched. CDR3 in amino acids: CASSQGVGTSGRAAYEQYF. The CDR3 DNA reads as TGCGCCAGCAGCCAAGGTGTAGGGACTAGCGGGAGGGCCGCCTACGAGCAGTACTTC.

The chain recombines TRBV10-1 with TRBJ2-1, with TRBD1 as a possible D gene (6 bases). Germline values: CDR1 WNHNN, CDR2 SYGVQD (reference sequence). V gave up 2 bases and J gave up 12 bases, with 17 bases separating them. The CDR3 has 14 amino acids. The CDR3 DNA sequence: TGCGCCAGCAGTGAGGGGTCGAGGGGGTCGGGGCAGTTCTTC. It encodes CASSEGSRGSGQFF.

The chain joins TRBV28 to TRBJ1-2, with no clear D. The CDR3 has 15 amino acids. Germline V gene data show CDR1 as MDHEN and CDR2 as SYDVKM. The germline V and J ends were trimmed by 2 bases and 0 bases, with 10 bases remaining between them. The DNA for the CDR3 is TGTGCCAGCAGTTTAAATGGTCTTCCTAACTATGGCTACACCTTC. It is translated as CASSLNGLPNYGYTF.

CDR3 in amino acids: CASSPGGQAQETQYF. The CDR3 DNA reads TGTGCCAGCAGCCCGGGGGGACAGGCTCAAGAGACCCAGTACTTC. This sequence joins TRBV9 and TRBJ2-5; D possibly corresponds to TRBD1 (8 bases). Germline V lookup: CDR1 SGDLS, CDR2 YYNGEE. The CDR3 extends over 15 amino acids. Deletions cut 4 bases from V and 2 bases from J, with 15 bases between.

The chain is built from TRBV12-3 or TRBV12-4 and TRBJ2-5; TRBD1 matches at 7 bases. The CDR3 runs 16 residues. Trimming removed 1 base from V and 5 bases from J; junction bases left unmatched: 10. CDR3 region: CASSLVSRGLGETQYF. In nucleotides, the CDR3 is TGTGCCAGCAGTTTAGTAAGCAGGGGGTTAGGGGAGACCCAGTACTTC.

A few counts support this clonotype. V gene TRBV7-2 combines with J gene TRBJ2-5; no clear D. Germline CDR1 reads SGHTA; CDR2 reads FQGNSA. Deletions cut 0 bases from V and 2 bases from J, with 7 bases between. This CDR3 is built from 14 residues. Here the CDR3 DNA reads TGTGCCAGCAGCTTAGCAGATAGACAAGAGACCCAGTACTTC. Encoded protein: CASSLADRQETQYF.

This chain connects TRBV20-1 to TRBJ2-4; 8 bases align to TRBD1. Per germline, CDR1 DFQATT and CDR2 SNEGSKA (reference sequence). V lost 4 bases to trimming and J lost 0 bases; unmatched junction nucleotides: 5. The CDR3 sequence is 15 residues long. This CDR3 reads CSATLGQGAKNIQYF. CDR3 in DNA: TGCAGTGCTACCCTCGGACAGGGAGCCAAAAACATTCAGTACTTC.

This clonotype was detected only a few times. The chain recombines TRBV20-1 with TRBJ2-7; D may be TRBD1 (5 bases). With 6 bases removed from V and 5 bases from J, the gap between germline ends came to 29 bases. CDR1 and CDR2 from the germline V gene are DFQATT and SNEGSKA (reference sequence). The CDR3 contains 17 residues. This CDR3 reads CSASRLNSAGKGHEQYF. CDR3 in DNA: TGCAGTGCCAGCCGCCTAAATTCGGCAGGGAAAGGGCACGAGCAGTACTTC.

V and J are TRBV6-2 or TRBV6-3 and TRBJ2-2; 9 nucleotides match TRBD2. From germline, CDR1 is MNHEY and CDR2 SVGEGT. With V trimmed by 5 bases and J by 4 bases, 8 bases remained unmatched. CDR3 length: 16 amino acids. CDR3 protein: CASSLLAGGPTGELFF. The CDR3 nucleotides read TGTGCCAGCAGTCTCCTTGCGGGAGGGCCCACCGGGGAGCTGTTTTTT.

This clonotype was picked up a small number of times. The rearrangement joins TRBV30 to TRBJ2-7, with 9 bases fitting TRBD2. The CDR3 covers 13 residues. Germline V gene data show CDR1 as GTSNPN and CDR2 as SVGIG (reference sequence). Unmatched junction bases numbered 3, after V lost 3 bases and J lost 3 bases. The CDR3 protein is CAWRRGGGYEQYF. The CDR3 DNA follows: TGTGCCTGGAGGCGGGGGGGCGGCTACGAGCAGTACTTC.

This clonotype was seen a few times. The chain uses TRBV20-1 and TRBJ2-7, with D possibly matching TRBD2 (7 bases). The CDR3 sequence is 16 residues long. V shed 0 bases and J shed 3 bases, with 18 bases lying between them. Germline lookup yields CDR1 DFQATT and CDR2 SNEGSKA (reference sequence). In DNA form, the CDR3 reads TGCAGTGCTAGAGACGCCTCGGGGGGCGTGTTCTACGAGCAGTACTTC. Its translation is CSARDASGGVFYEQYF.

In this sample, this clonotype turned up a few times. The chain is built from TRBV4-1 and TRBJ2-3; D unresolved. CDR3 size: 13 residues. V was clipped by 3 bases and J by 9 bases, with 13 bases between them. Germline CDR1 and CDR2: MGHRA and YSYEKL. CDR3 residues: CASSQVRAGTQYF. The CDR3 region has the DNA TGCGCCAGCAGCCAGGTTAGGGCCGGGACGCAGTATTTT.

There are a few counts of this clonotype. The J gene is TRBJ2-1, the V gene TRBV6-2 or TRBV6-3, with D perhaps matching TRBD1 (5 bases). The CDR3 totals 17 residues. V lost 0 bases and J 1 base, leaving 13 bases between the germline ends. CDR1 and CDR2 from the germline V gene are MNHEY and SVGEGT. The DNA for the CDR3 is TGTGCCAGCAGTTACTCAAGCACAGGAGTATCCTACAATGAGCAGTTCTTC. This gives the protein CASSYSSTGVSYNEQFF.

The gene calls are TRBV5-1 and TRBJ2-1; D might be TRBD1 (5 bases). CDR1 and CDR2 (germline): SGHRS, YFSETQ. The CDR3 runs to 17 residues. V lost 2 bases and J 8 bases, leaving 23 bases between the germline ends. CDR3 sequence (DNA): TGCGCCAGCAGCTTCGATTTTTTTCCAGGGTTAGTCGATGAGCAGTTCTTC. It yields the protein CASSFDFFPGLVDEQFF.

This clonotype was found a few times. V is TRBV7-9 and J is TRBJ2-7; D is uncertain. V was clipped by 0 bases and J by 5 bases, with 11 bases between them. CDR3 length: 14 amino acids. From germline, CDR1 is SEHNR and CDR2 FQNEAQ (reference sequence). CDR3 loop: CASSLAPILNEQYF. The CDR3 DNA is TGTGCCAGCAGCTTAGCCCCAATCCTCAACGAGCAGTACTTC. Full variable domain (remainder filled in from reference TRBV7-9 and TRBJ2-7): DTGVSQNPRHKITKRGQNVTFRCDPISEHNRLYWYRQTLGQGPEFLTYFQNEAQLEKSRLLSDRFSAERPKGSFSTLEIQRTEQGDSAMYLCASSLAPILNEQYFGPGTRLTVT.

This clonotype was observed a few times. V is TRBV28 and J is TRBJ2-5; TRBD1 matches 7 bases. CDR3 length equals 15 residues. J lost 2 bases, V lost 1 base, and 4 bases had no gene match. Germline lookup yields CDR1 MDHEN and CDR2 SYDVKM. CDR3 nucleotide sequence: TGTGCCAGCAGTTTATTAGCCAGGGGGCAAGAGACCCAGTACTTC. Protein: CASSLLARGQETQYF.

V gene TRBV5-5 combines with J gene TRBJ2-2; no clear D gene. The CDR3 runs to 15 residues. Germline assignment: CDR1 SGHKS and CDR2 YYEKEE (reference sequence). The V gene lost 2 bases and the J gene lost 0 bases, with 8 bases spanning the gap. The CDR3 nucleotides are TGTGCCAGCAGCTTACAGAAAACGAACACCGGGGAGCTGTTTTTT. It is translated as CASSLQKTNTGELFF.

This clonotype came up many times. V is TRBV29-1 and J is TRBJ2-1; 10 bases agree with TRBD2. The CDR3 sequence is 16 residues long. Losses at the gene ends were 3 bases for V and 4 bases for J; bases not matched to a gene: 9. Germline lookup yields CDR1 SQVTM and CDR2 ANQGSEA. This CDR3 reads CSVDVRRLAGYNEQFF. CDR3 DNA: TGCAGCGTTGATGTTCGGCGACTAGCGGGTTACAATGAGCAGTTCTTC.

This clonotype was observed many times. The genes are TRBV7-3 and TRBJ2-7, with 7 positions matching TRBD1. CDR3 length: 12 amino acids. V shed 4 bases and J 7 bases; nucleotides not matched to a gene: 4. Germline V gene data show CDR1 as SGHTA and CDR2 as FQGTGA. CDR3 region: CASSSPGGEQYF. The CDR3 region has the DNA TGTGCCAGCAGCTCCCCAGGGGGAGAGCAGTACTTC.

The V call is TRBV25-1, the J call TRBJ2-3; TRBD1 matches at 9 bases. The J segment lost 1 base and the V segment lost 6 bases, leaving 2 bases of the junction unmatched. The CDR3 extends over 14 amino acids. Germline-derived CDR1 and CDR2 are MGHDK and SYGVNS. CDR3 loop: CASRDRGGTDTQYF. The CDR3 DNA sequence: TGTGCCAGCAGAGACAGGGGGGGCACAGATACGCAGTATTTT.

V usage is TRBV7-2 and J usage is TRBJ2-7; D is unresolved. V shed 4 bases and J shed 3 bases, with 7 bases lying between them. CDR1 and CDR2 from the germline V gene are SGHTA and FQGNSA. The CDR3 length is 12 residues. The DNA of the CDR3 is TGTGCCAGCAGCTCCGGTTTCTACGAGCAGTACTTC. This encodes CASSSGFYEQYF.

CDR3 amino acids: CASSGTTNTGELFF. DNA of the CDR3: TGTGCCAGCAGTGGGACAACGAACACCGGGGAGCTGTTTTTT. The genes are TRBV2 and TRBJ2-2; TRBD1 is a possible D gene (5 bases). V was trimmed by 4 bases and J by 0 bases, leaving 6 bases between them. From germline, CDR1 is SNHLY and CDR2 FYNNEI. CDR3 length equals 14 residues.

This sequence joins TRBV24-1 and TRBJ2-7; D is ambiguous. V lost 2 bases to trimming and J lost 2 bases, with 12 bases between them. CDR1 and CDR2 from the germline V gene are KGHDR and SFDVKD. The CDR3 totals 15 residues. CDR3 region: CATSDSGSHPYEQYF. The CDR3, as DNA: TGTGCCACCAGTGATTCGGGCTCTCATCCCTACGAGCAGTACTTC.

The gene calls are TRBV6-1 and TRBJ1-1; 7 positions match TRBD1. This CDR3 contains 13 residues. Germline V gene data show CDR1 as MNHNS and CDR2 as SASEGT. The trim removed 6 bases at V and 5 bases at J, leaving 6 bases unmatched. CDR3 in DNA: TGTGCCAGCAGGGCGACAGGGATGACTGAAGCTTTCTTT. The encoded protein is CASRATGMTEAFF.

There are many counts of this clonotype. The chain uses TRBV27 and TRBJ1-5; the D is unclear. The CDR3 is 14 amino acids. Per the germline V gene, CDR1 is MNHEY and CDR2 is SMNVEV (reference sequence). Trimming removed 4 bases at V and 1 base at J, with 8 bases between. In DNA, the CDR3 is TGTGCCAGCAGTTCCCCCGGGAGCAATCAGCCCCAGCATTTT. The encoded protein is CASSSPGSNQPQHF.